This T cell receptor beta chain appears in the sequencing data of a study of graft-versus-host responses after intestinal transplantation. About the study: As for transplant type, recipients had multivisceral, liver-intestinal, or isolated intestinal grafts. The study's findings and limits: Recipient marrow contained GvH clones, some of which appeared first in ileum or blood.

V gave up 0 bases and J gave up 4 bases, with 10 bases separating them. Germline V CDR1 and CDR2: SGHRS, YFSETQ. The CDR3 covers 14 residues. Turning to this clone: Antigen unknown.

The method was immunoSEQ multiplex PCR; TCRdb's version includes in-frame clones alone and lacks a portion of them. Among under 20,000 clones, over 75% were seen once, and the ten largest hold more than 1.5%. The genes are TRBV5-1 and TRBJ1-2, with D perhaps TRBD1 (6 bases). This TCR was recovered from a human patient who received an intestinal transplant, so some T cells may come from the graft donor. Sequences were derived from PBMCs, sampled 357 days after transplant. The CDR3 DNA follows: TGCGCCAGCAGCTTGGCTTCAGGGGTCTATGGCTACACCTTC. Translated: CASSLASGVYGYTF.